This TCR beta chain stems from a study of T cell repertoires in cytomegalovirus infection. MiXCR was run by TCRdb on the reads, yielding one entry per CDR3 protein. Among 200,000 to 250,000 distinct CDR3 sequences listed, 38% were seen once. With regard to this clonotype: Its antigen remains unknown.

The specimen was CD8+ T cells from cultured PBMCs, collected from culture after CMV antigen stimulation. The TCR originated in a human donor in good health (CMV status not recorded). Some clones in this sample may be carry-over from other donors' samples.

Here the CDR3 reads CASSFGKNIQYF. Written as DNA, the CDR3 is TGTGCCAGCAGTTTTGGCAAAAACATTCAGTACTTC. The V gene is TRBV12-3 or TRBV12-4, the J gene TRBJ2-4; D remains unclear. V was clipped by 3 bases and J by 3 bases, with 3 bases between them. CDR3 length: 12 amino acids.